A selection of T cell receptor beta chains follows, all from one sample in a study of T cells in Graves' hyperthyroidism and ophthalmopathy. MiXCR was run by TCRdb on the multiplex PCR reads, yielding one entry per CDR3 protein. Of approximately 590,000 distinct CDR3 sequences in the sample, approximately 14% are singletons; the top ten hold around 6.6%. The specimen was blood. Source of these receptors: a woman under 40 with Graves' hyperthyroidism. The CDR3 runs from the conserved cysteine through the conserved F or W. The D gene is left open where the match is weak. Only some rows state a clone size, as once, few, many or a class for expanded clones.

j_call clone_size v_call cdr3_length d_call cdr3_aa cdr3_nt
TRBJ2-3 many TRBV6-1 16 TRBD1 CASSDAGTGPLDTQYF TGTGCCAGCAGTGATGCCGGGACAGGGCCTCTAGATACGCAGTATTTT
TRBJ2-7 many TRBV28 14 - CASSPELGTYEQYF TGTGCCAGCAGCCCGGAGCTGGGTACCTACGAGCAGTACTTC
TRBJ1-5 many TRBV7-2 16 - CASSLAQGGGSQPQHF TGTGCCAGCAGCTTAGCCCAAGGAGGGGGAAGTCAGCCCCAGCATTTT
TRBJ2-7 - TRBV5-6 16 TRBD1 CASSKIWDRVSYEQYF TGTGCCAGCAGCAAGATCTGGGACAGGGTTTCCTACGAGCAGTACTTC
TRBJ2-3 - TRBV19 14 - CAAKQGAGADTQYF TGTGCCGCCAAGCAAGGTGCAGGGGCAGATACGCAGTATTTT
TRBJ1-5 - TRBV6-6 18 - CASSYLRVGKNSNQPQHF TGTGCCAGCAGTTACCTCAGGGTAGGGAAGAATAGCAATCAGCCCCAGCATTTT
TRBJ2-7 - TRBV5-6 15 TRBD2 CASSTTGTSYYEQYF TGTGCCAGCAGCACCACCGGGACTAGCTACTACGAGCAGTACTTC
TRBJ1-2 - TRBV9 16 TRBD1 CASSVAETGDWDGYTF TGTGCCAGCAGCGTAGCAGAAACAGGGGACTGGGATGGCTACACCTTC
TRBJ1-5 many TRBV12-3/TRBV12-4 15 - CASSMETNSNQPQHF TGTGCCAGCAGCATGGAAACCAATAGCAATCAGCCCCAGCATTTT
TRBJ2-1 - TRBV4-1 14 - CASSLSTGYNEQFF TGCGCCAGCAGCCTTTCTACAGGCTACAATGAGCAGTTCTTC
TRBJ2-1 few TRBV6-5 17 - CASSYPGRMGADNEQFF TGTGCCAGCAGTTACCCAGGTCGTATGGGGGCCGACAATGAGCAGTTCTTC
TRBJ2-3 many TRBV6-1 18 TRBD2 CARPPGLAGGGLTDTQYF TGTGCCAGGCCCCCGGGACTAGCGGGAGGAGGGCTCACAGATACGCAGTATTTT
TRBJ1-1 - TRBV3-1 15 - CASSQVGGGNTEAFF TGTGCCAGCAGCCAAGTTGGGGGAGGAAACACTGAAGCTTTCTTT
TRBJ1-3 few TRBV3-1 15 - CASSHGTVTGNTIYF TGTGCCAGCAGCCACGGGACGGTAACTGGAAACACCATATATTTT
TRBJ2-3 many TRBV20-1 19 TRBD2 CSAREGAGGPPSLRDTQYF TGCAGTGCTAGAGAAGGGGCGGGAGGGCCTCCGTCTCTAAGAGATACGCAGTATTTT
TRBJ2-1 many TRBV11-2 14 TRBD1 CASSPDRVWNEQFF TGTGCCAGCAGCCCCGACAGGGTATGGAATGAGCAGTTCTTC
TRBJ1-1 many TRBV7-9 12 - CASSSVFTEAFF TGTGCCAGCAGCTCGGTGTTCACTGAAGCTTTCTTT
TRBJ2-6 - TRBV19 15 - CASSSPPLGANVLTF TGTGCCAGTAGTTCCCCGCCTCTGGGAGCCAACGTCCTGACTTTC
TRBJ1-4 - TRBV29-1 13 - CSVKLGGDEKLFF TGCAGCGTGAAGTTAGGTGGGGATGAAAAACTGTTTTTT
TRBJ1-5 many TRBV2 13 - CASRSGFNQPQHF TGTGCCAGCCGATCAGGGTTCAATCAGCCCCAGCATTTT
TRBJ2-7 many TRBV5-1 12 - CASSPALYEQYF TGCGCCAGCAGCCCGGCCCTTTACGAGCAGTACTTC
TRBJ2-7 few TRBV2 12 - CASINRVSEQYF TGTGCCAGCATAAACAGGGTTTCCGAGCAGTACTTC
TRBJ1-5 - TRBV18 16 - CASSPPGAGVGQPQHF TGTGCCAGCTCACCACCAGGCGCGGGGGTTGGTCAGCCCCAGCATTTT
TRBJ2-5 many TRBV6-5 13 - CASSYGREGTQYF TGTGCCAGCAGTTACGGCAGGGAAGGGACCCAGTACTTC
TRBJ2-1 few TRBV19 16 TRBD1 CASKTLTDRGRNEQFF TGTGCCAGCAAAACCCTCACCGACAGGGGGCGGAATGAGCAGTTCTTC
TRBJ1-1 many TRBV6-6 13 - CASSYSNLGEAFF TGTGCCAGCAGTTACTCCAATCTCGGGGAAGCTTTCTTT
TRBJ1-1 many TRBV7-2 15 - CASSLGISRDTEAFF TGTGCCAGCAGCTTGGGGATCTCAAGGGACACTGAAGCTTTCTTT
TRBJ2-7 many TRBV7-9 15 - CASSSVVQGLYEQYF TGTGCCAGCAGCTCAGTGGTCCAGGGCCTCTACGAGCAGTACTTC
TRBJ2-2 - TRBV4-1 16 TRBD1 CASSQESRTGPGELFF TGCGCCAGCAGCCAAGAGTCAAGGACAGGGCCCGGGGAGCTGTTTTTT
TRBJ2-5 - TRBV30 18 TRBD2 CAWSGLPGTSGSRETQYF TGTGCCTGGAGTGGCCTGCCCGGGACTAGCGGGAGTAGGGAGACCCAGTACTTC
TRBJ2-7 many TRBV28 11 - CASIEGREQYF TGTGCCAGCATCGAGGGGAGGGAGCAGTACTTC
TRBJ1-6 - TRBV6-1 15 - CASSEVGTRSSPLHF TGTGCCAGCAGTGAGGTCGGGACAAGAAGTTCACCCCTCCACTTT
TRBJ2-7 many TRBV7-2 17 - CASSLSVSGILWYEQYF TGTGCCAGCAGCTTATCAGTCTCAGGCATCCTCTGGTACGAGCAGTACTTC
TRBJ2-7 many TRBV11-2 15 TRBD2 CASSFGGGRDYEQYF TGTGCCAGCAGCTTCGGCGGGGGGCGCGACTACGAGCAGTACTTC
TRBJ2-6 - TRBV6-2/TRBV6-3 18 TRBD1 CASSYAGTGLSGANVLTF TGTGCCAGCAGTTACGCCGGGACAGGTTTATCTGGGGCCAACGTCCTGACTTTC
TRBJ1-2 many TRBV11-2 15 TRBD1 CASSLVATGFYGYTF TGTGCCAGCAGCTTAGTTGCGACAGGGTTTTATGGCTACACCTTC
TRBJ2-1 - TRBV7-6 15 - CASSLRGGGGDEQFF TGTGCCAGCAGCTTAAGGGGTGGGGGAGGCGATGAGCAGTTCTTC
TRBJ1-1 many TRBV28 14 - CASSLGRVLHEAFF TGTGCCAGCAGTTTGGGTAGGGTGTTGCATGAAGCTTTCTTT
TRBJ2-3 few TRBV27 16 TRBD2 CASSTPREDRGDTQYF TGTGCCAGCAGTACCCCCCGGGAGGACCGCGGGGATACGCAGTATTTT
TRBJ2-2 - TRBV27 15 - CASRRPGPNTGELFF TGTGCCAGCAGGCGACCGGGACCTAACACCGGGGAGCTGTTTTTT
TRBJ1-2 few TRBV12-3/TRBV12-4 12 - CASSFWGYGYTF TGTGCCAGCAGTTTTTGGGGCTATGGCTACACCTTC
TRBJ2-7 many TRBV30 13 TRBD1 CAAGQGIVDEQYF TGTGCCGCAGGACAGGGGATTGTCGACGAGCAGTACTTC
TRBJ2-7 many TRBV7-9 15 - CASSWASAGPYEQYF TGTGCCAGCAGCTGGGCGTCGGCGGGTCCCTACGAGCAGTACTTC
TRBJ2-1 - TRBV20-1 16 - CSASSSVLSSYNEQFF TGCAGTGCTAGTTCTAGCGTGCTAAGCTCCTACAATGAGCAGTTCTTC
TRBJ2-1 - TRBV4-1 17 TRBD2 CASSQVASGSSYNEQFF TGCGCCAGCAGCCAAGTAGCTAGCGGCAGCTCCTACAATGAGCAGTTCTTC
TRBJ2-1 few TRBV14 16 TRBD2 CASSQSGLAGANEQFF TGTGCCAGCAGCCAGTCAGGGCTAGCGGGAGCCAATGAGCAGTTCTTC
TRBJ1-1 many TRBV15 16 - CATSRDRGSTNTEAFF TGTGCCACCAGCAGAGATCGCGGCAGCACCAACACTGAAGCTTTCTTT
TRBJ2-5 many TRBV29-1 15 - CSVEDGGTYQETQYF TGCAGCGTTGAAGATGGCGGGACATATCAAGAGACCCAGTACTTC
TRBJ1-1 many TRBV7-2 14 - CASSLDFVGTEAFF TGTGCCAGCAGCTTAGATTTTGTAGGAACTGAAGCTTTCTTT
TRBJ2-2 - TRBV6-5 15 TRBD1 CASSYNRGITGELFF TGTGCCAGCAGTTATAACAGGGGAATCACCGGGGAGCTGTTTTTT
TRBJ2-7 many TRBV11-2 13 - CASRLMQTEEQYF TGTGCCAGCAGACTCATGCAGACAGAAGAGCAGTACTTC
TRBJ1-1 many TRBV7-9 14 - CASSYREVYTEAFF TGTGCCAGCAGCTACAGGGAGGTCTACACTGAAGCTTTCTTT
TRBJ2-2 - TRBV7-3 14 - CASSLLVGTGELFF TGTGCCAGCAGCTTATTGGTAGGGACCGGGGAGCTGTTTTTT
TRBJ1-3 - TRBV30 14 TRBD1 CAGDNRGRGNTIYF TGTGCCGGGGACAACAGGGGTCGTGGAAACACCATATATTTT
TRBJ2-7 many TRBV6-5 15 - CASSYSSGAAYEQYF TGTGCCAGCAGTTACTCGTCCGGAGCTGCCTACGAGCAGTACTTC